The clone carrying this T cell receptor beta chain was seen many times. The study amplified TCR beta CDR3 regions using RNA transcripts. An opening RT-PCR round employed HTBI primers and preceded a second-round multiplex PCR. In TCRdb, the multiplex PCR reads were re-called with MiXCR into one record per CDR3 protein. This sample has around 400,000 distinct CDR3 sequences, with approximately 20% found just once. These data come from a study of Graves' ophthalmopathy and Graves' hyperthyroidism. Germline CDR1 and CDR2: GTSNPN and SVGIG (reference sequence). V dropped 3 bases and J dropped 5 bases, with 14 bases sitting between them. The CDR3 covers 15 residues.

The sample comprised peripheral blood. This sequence joins TRBV30 and TRBJ1-6; no firm D call. This sequence was found in a woman in her late teens or twenties with Graves' ophthalmopathy. CDR3 protein: CAWRTGGIHNSPLHF. CDR3 DNA: TGTGCCTGGAGGACCGGAGGGATACATAATTCACCCCTCCACTTT.